The 27 T cell receptor beta chains below all came from one sample that was sequenced in a study of CD8+ T cells in alopecia areata. TCR sequencing used cDNA made by reverse transcription of extracted RNA. Repertoires were generated with immunoSEQ multiplex PCR, while TCRdb's copy carries only in-frame clones and drops some. The table has roughly 130,000 clones, 50% to 60% seen once. Here the sequenced sample was CD4+ T cells sorted from blood, taken at week 0. These receptor sequences come from a human donor with alopecia areata.

The chain has TRBV6-1 and TRBJ2-7, with 13 positions matching TRBD2. The junction had 12 bases not matched to a gene; V was cut back by 4 bases and J by 6 bases. CDR1 is MNHNS, CDR2 SASEGT, per germline. The CDR3 runs to 17 residues. The CDR3 DNA follows: TGTGCCAGCAGTGCGGGACTAGCGGGAAAAGGAGTCGGCGAGCAGTACTTC. This encodes CASSAGLAGKGVGEQYF.

This clone has just a few counts. This chain joins TRBV2 and TRBJ2-4, with a weak D call TRBD1 (6 bases). CDR3 length: 12 amino acids. CDR1 is SNHLY, CDR2 FYNNEI, per germline. Trimming pared 6 bases from V and 6 bases from J, leaving 9 bases between. As DNA, the CDR3 is TGTGCCAGCAGAGAACAGGGAAACATTCAGTACTTC. It specifies CASREQGNIQYF.

The chain joins TRBV18 to TRBJ2-2, with D perhaps being TRBD1 or TRBD2 (5 bases each). V was clipped by 2 bases and J by 3 bases, with 10 bases between them. Looked up from germline, CDR1 is KGHSH and CDR2 is LQKENI. This CDR3 contains 15 residues. CDR3 bases: TGTGCCAGCTCACCATTTCAGGGAGACACCGGGGAGCTGTTTTTT. Residues: CASSPFQGDTGELFF.

The V and J genes are TRBV19 and TRBJ2-1; D might be TRBD2 (7 bases). There are 17 residues in the CDR3. Germline CDR1 reads LNHDA; CDR2 reads SQIVND (reference sequence). The germline V and J ends were trimmed by 4 bases and 7 bases, with 23 bases remaining between them. CDR3 coding DNA: TGTGCCAGTAGTAAGCTAAGGACTAGATCAGGGGAAAATGAGCAGTTCTTC. The encoded protein is CASSKLRTRSGENEQFF.

This chain links TRBV5-1 with TRBJ2-1, with 8 positions matching TRBD1. The V gene's germline CDR1 is SGHRS and CDR2 YFSETQ. The CDR3 is made up of 14 amino acids. V gave up 5 bases and J gave up 8 bases; unmatched junction bases: 9. CDR3 DNA sequence: TGCGCCAGCAGTATCACAGGGGGGAACGATGAGCAGTTCTTC. This translates into CASSITGGNDEQFF.

This chain connects TRBV6-5 to TRBJ1-3, with no clear D. Germline V gene data show CDR1 as MNHEY and CDR2 as SVGAGI. This CDR3 has 13 amino acids. Trimming pared 5 bases from V and 0 bases from J, leaving 5 bases between. The CDR3 region has the DNA TGTGCCAGCAGTACGGACTCTGGAAACACCATATATTTT. Protein product: CASSTDSGNTIYF.

This clone was picked up a small number of times. In nucleotides, the CDR3 is TGTGCCTGGACCCCCGACAGGGTAGATCAGCCCCAGCATTTT. Translating it yields CAWTPDRVDQPQHF. The chain has TRBV30 and TRBJ1-5; 7 nucleotides agree with TRBD1. The CDR3 is 14 amino acids. The germline CDR1 and CDR2 sequences are GTSNPN and SVGIG (reference sequence). V was clipped by 4 bases and J by 5 bases; unmatched bases: 8.

This clone turned up a few times. The V call is TRBV2, the J call TRBJ1-5; the D gene is possibly TRBD1 (5 bases). V was clipped by 4 bases and J by 3 bases, with 13 bases between them. This CDR3 comprises 15 residues. Germline V gives CDR1 SNHLY, CDR2 FYNNEI. CDR3 DNA sequence: TGTGCCAGCAGTGTGGGACTGACTTTCAATCAGCCCCAGCATTTT. Translation gives CASSVGLTFNQPQHF. Complete variable domain (other parts from reference TRBV2 and TRBJ1-5): EPEVTQTPSHQVTQMGQEVILRCVPISNHLYFYWYRQILGQKVEFLVSFYNNEISEKSEIFDDQFSVERPDGSNFTLKIRSTKLEDSAMYFCASSVGLTFNQPQHFGDGTRLSIL.

The rearrangement uses TRBV5-1 and TRBJ2-1, with D maybe TRBD2 (7 bases). CDR1 and CDR2 from the germline V gene are SGHRS and YFSETQ. This CDR3 contains 13 residues. V dropped 2 bases and J dropped 10 bases, with 13 bases sitting between them. This CDR3 is CASSFGQTSEQFF. For the CDR3, the DNA is TGCGCCAGCAGCTTTGGACAGACTAGCGAGCAGTTCTTC.

The chain combines TRBV18 with TRBJ1-1; D is perhaps TRBD1 (6 bases). V lost 5 bases and J lost 0, with 7 bases in between. The germline V gene encodes CDR1 KGHSH and CDR2 LQKENI. The CDR3 loop spans 13 amino acids. The CDR3 bases are TGTGCCAGCTCAGGACAGTTGAACACTGAAGCTTTCTTT. Protein sequence: CASSGQLNTEAFF.

The chain recombines TRBV27 with TRBJ2-5, with TRBD2 matching over 8 bases. Looked up from germline, CDR1 is MNHEY and CDR2 is SMNVEV (reference sequence). V was pared by 6 bases and J by 5 bases, with 14 bases of the junction left unmatched. This CDR3 comprises 16 residues. As DNA, the CDR3 is TGTGCCAGCAGCCGTCGGGGGGGGGCGCGGAGGGAGACCCAGTACTTC. Translating it yields CASSRRGGARRETQYF.

The J gene is TRBJ2-1, the V gene TRBV20-1; D is uncertain. The CDR3 is 10 residues long. V lost 6 bases and J 5 bases, leaving 5 bases between the germline ends. Germline V gives CDR1 DFQATT, CDR2 SNEGSKA (reference sequence). The CDR3 DNA follows: TGCAGTGCCTTCCACAATGAGCAGTTCTTC. Translating it yields CSAFHNEQFF.

The genes are TRBV5-4 and TRBJ1-2; 7 nucleotides align to TRBD1. The junction had 6 bases not matched to a gene; V was cut back by 2 bases and J by 5 bases. Germline lookup yields CDR1 SGHNT and CDR2 YYREEE (reference sequence). The CDR3 runs to 14 residues. The CDR3 protein is CASSLGDRSYGYTF. CDR3 coding DNA: TGTGCCAGCAGCTTAGGGGACAGATCATATGGCTACACCTTC.

The chain combines TRBV7-9 with TRBJ1-1; D is undetermined. The V and J ends lost 2 bases and 3 bases respectively, with 10 bases between them. Per germline, CDR1 SEHNR and CDR2 FQNEAQ (reference sequence). The CDR3 covers 14 residues. In nucleotides, the CDR3 is TGTGCCAGCAGCTTAAGTTCGTCAGACACTGAAGCTTTCTTT. This translates into CASSLSSSDTEAFF.

J is TRBJ2-7 and V is TRBV4-1, with TRBD2 as a possible D gene (6 bases). V was shortened by 6 bases and J by 2 bases, with 14 bases between the two germline ends. This CDR3 has 14 residues. The germline V gene encodes CDR1 MGHRA and CDR2 YSYEKL. DNA for the CDR3: TGCGCCAGCAGTCGGGGACTCCTCGCCTACGAGCAGTACTTC. It is translated as CASSRGLLAYEQYF.

V gene TRBV6-5 combines with J gene TRBJ1-4; no definite D call. V dropped 4 bases and J dropped 7 bases, with 19 bases sitting between them. The CDR3 is made up of 16 amino acids. Germline V lookup: CDR1 MNHEY, CDR2 SVGAGI. The CDR3 DNA reads as TGTGCCAGCAGTTCCCTTGGCCCGCGGCCTGGTGAAAAACTGTTTTTT. As protein: CASSSLGPRPGEKLFF.

The chain joins TRBV4-1 to TRBJ2-5; weak D call: TRBD2 (6 bases). CDR3 length equals 16 residues. Trimming cost V 3 bases and J 5 bases, with 19 bases left between them. CDR1 MGHRA and CDR2 YSYEKL come from the germline V gene. The CDR3 sequence: CASSQSPAAGSETQYF. CDR3 nucleotides: TGCGCCAGCAGCCAGTCACCCGCAGCGGGTAGTGAGACCCAGTACTTC.

This clone was seen many times. Here the CDR3 reads CATQIGGGNEQFF. CDR3 coding DNA: TGTGCCACCCAGATCGGAGGTGGCAATGAGCAGTTCTTC. The chain recombines TRBV10-3 with TRBJ2-1, with D perhaps matching TRBD2 (5 bases). The CDR3 runs 13 residues. Germline V lookup: CDR1 ENHRY, CDR2 SYGVKD. Trimming pared 10 bases from V and 6 bases from J, leaving 16 bases between.

The chain joins TRBV6-5 to TRBJ1-5; D gene unclear. CDR3 size: 13 residues. The V end lost 2 bases, the J end lost 4 bases, and 6 bases lay between the germline ends. Germline values: CDR1 MNHEY, CDR2 SVGAGI. CDR3 region: CASSYRVNQPQHF. In DNA form, the CDR3 reads TGTGCCAGCAGTTACAGGGTAAATCAGCCCCAGCATTTT.

This chain links TRBV5-1 with TRBJ2-7, with D hard to call. The V gene's germline CDR1 is SGHRS and CDR2 YFSETQ. The ends were cut back, 0 bases at V and 4 bases at J, with 5 bases in the middle. The CDR3 runs 12 residues. CDR3 in DNA: TGCGCCAGCAGCTTGGAGCGATACGAGCAGTACTTC. Protein: CASSLERYEQYF.

This clone has only one observation. The chain has TRBV6-1 and TRBJ1-2; TRBD1 might be the D (6 bases). The germline gives CDR1 MNHNS, CDR2 SASEGT. V was trimmed by 10 bases and J by 5 bases, leaving 17 bases between them. The CDR3 contains 13 residues. The CDR3 bases are TGTGCCATCACACCGGACAGCAAATATGGCTACACCTTC. Encoded protein: CAITPDSKYGYTF.

The chain links TRBV7-2 to TRBJ1-2; no reliable D call. V shed 7 bases and J shed 2 bases, with 11 bases lying between them. In germline, CDR1 is SGHTA, CDR2 FQGNSA. This CDR3 has 13 amino acids. The CDR3 reads CASKEPENYGYTF. The DNA of the CDR3 is TGTGCCAGCAAAGAGCCAGAGAACTATGGCTACACCTTC.

This clone was counted at least ten times. CDR3 sequence (DNA): TGTGCCAGCAGTCAGGGGGCAGAGACCGGGGAGCTGTTTTTT. This sequence encodes CASSQGAETGELFF. The chain employs TRBV27 and TRBJ2-2, with 8 bases aligning to TRBD1. This CDR3 contains 14 residues. V dropped 5 bases and J dropped 5; count of bases not matched to a gene: 4. Germline CDR1 MNHEY, CDR2 SMNVEV (reference sequence).

CDR3 sequence (DNA): TGTGCCAGCAGCTTGGAGTCAGGGGGAGAGACCCAGTACTTC. Protein: CASSLESGGETQYF. The chain is built from TRBV5-4 and TRBJ2-5; TRBD1 matches 7 bases. The CDR3 contains 14 residues. The germline CDR1 and CDR2 sequences are SGHNT and YYREEE (reference sequence). The V and J ends lost 0 bases and 4 bases, in that order; junction bases with no gene match: 3.

The chain employs TRBV5-1 and TRBJ2-1; TRBD2 matches 10 bases. From germline, CDR1 is SGHRS and CDR2 YFSETQ. There are 16 residues in the CDR3. Trimming at V came to 0 bases and at J to 7 bases, leaving 7 bases not matched to a gene. CDR3 coding DNA: TGCGCCAGCAGCTTGGAATCTAGCGGGGGTTGGAATGAGCAGTTCTTC. It translates to CASSLESSGGWNEQFF.

The V gene is TRBV4-3, the J gene TRBJ2-2; TRBD2 agrees at 10 bases. V shed 0 bases and J 4 bases; nucleotides not matched to a gene: 11. The CDR3 consists of 19 residues. Germline V lookup: CDR1 LGHNA, CDR2 YSLEER. The CDR3 loop reads CASSQDPKRGGRGTGELFF. CDR3 DNA sequence: TGCGCCAGCAGCCAAGATCCCAAGCGGGGGGGCCGAGGCACCGGGGAGCTGTTTTTT.

The chain joins TRBV27 to TRBJ2-7, with TRBD2 matching over 9 bases. The CDR3 runs 17 residues. Germline trimming cut 6 bases from V and 0 bases from J; bases unmatched to any gene: 12. Germline V lookup: CDR1 MNHEY, CDR2 SMNVEV (reference sequence). In DNA form, the CDR3 reads TGTGCCAGCAGCCGCCATCCCCCGCGGGGGGGCTCCTACGAGCAGTACTTC. This sequence encodes CASSRHPPRGGSYEQYF.